These 22 T cell receptor beta chains originate from one sample sequenced in a study of early T cells in non-severe SARS-CoV-2 infection. TCRdb reanalysed the 5' RACE reads using MiXCR and keeps one entry per CDR3 protein. This table has roughly 26,000 distinct CDR3 sequences, less than 5% appearing once. Sequenced material: whole blood. Every receptor here comes from an adult who was a healthcare worker with PCR-confirmed SARS-CoV-2 infection or an uninfected control (not recorded which).

This clonotype was counted many times. The V and J genes are TRBV9 and TRBJ2-7; 7 nucleotides line up with TRBD2. V lost 0 bases and J lost 2; bases outside the gene matches: 5. CDR1 is SGDLS, CDR2 YYNGEE, per germline. The CDR3 runs 15 residues. The CDR3 is CASSVGMGGPYEQYF. The CDR3 region has the DNA TGTGCCAGCAGCGTAGGGATGGGAGGGCCCTACGAGCAGTACTTC. Using reference TRBV9 and TRBJ2-7 for the parts outside the CDR3, the full variable domain is DSGVTQTPKHLITATGQRVTLRCSPRSGDLSVYWYQQSLDQGLQFLIQYYNGEERAKGNILERFSAQQFPDLHSELNLSSLELGDSALYFCASSVGMGGPYEQYFGPGTRLTVT.

There are a few counts of this clonotype. The genes are TRBV7-6 and TRBJ2-3; 12 bases map to TRBD2. This CDR3 spans 16 amino acids. The J segment lost 4 bases and the V segment lost 5 bases, leaving 7 bases of the junction unmatched. Germline V CDR1 and CDR2: SGHVS, FNYEAQ. The CDR3 DNA follows: TGTGCCAGCAGCCAAAGACTAGCGGGAGCTGCAGATACGCAGTATTTT. Translated: CASSQRLAGAADTQYF.

This clonotype was picked up many times. The chain carries TRBV7-3 and TRBJ1-1, with D unclear. The CDR3 extends over 13 amino acids. Germline V lookup: CDR1 SGHTA, CDR2 FQGTGA. V shed 3 bases and J shed 6 bases, with 11 bases lying between them. The CDR3 coding sequence is TGTGCCAGCAGCTTCGTGGGAATTGCTGAAGCTTTCTTT. Translation: CASSFVGIAEAFF.

This clonotype was detected ten times or more. The rearrangement joins TRBV11-2 to TRBJ2-7, with 7 bases aligning to TRBD2. The CDR3 extends over 15 amino acids. The V gene end was trimmed by 2 bases and the J gene end by 3 bases; junction bases not matched to a gene: 7. Germline loops: CDR1 SGHAT, CDR2 FQNNGV. The CDR3 DNA reads TGTGCCAGCAGCTTATTGGGCGGGAGTAGCTACGAGCAGTACTTC. It yields the protein CASSLLGGSSYEQYF.

This clonotype occurred many times. The chain employs TRBV11-2 and TRBJ2-2; tentatively, D is TRBD1 or TRBD2 (6 bases each). V was clipped by 7 bases and J by 2 bases, with 23 bases between them. The CDR3 extends over 18 amino acids. Germline CDR1 SGHAT, CDR2 FQNNGV. In nucleotides, the CDR3 is TGTGCCAGCATCGGAGGGGGGAGACCCTCTGCCAACACCGGGGAGCTGTTTTTT. Amino acid sequence: CASIGGGRPSANTGELFF. The whole variable domain, filled in from reference TRBV11-2 and TRBJ2-2, reads EAGVAQSPRYKIIEKRQSVAFWCNPISGHATLYWYQQILGQGPKLLIQFQNNGVVDDSQLPKDRFSAERLKGVDSTLKIQPAKLEDSAVYLCASIGGGRPSANTGELFFGEGSRLTVL.

This clonotype was counted many times. The chain is built from TRBV28 and TRBJ2-7; D ambiguous. Per germline, CDR1 MDHEN and CDR2 SYDVKM. The CDR3 runs to 12 residues. Between the trimmed V and J ends, which lost 6 bases and 11 bases, there was a span of 17 bases. CDR3 bases: TGTGCCAGCAGCCGCGCCGAGAGATCGGAGTACTTC. Translating it yields CASSRAERSEYF.

This clonotype was counted many times. The chain couples TRBV7-2 to TRBJ2-1; no definite D call. Germline V gene lookup returns CDR1 SGHTA and CDR2 FQGNSA. The CDR3 contains 12 residues. Trimming stripped 0 bases from V and 6 bases from J, with 3 bases between. CDR3 nucleotide sequence: TGTGCCAGCAGCTTAGCCCCCAATGAGCAGTTCTTC. It codes for CASSLAPNEQFF.

Concerning this clonotype: A much larger clone sits a single nucleotide away, making a read error possible. This chain uses TRBV7-9 with TRBJ2-2; 7 bases map to TRBD1. Germline V lookup: CDR1 SEHNR, CDR2 FQNEAQ (reference sequence). The CDR3 length is 15 residues. CDR3 DNA: TGTGCCAGCAGCTTAAGGGACAGTCACACCAGGGAGCTGTTTTTT. As protein: CASSLRDSHTRELFF.

Many counts were recorded for this clonotype. The chain uses TRBV12-3 or TRBV12-4 and TRBJ1-1; D is unresolved. This CDR3 has 14 residues. V was clipped by 1 base and J by 6 bases, with 12 bases between them. CDR3 protein: CASSLDPGRPEAFF. The CDR3 nucleotides read TGTGCCAGCAGTTTAGATCCCGGGAGACCTGAAGCTTTCTTT.

The CDR3 coding sequence is TGTGCCAGCAGACAGGGGGTATCCTACGAGCAGTACTTC. It specifies CASRQGVSYEQYF. The rearrangement uses TRBV2 and TRBJ2-7; 8 nucleotides align to TRBD1. The V gene end was trimmed by 6 bases and the J gene end by 1 base; junction bases not matched to a gene: 2. CDR1 and CDR2 (germline): SNHLY, FYNNEI. The CDR3 extends over 13 amino acids.

V gene TRBV7-2 combines with J gene TRBJ2-3, with TRBD2 as a possible D gene (6 bases). The CDR3 contains 18 residues. V was pared by 5 bases and J by 2 bases, with 23 bases between. CDR1 SGHTA and CDR2 FQGNSA come from the germline V gene. The CDR3 bases are TGTGCCAGCAGCAACCCGAAGAAGGTAGCGGTCCACACAGATACGCAGTATTTT. Translating it yields CASSNPKKVAVHTDTQYF.

The rearrangement links TRBV7-8 to TRBJ1-2; D unresolved. The V end was cut by 5 bases, the J end by 5 bases, with 9 bases between. CDR1 and CDR2 from the germline V gene are SGHVS and FQNEAQ. The CDR3 runs 12 residues. The CDR3 here is CASSPFLYGYTF. As DNA, the CDR3 is TGTGCCAGCAGCCCGTTCTTATATGGCTACACCTTC.

This clonotype was recorded at least ten times. The rearrangement joins TRBV7-9 to TRBJ2-1; 10 nucleotides line up with TRBD2. This CDR3 contains 17 residues. The germline V gene has CDR1 SEHNR and CDR2 FQNEAQ (reference sequence). V dropped 5 bases and J dropped 8; count of bases not matched to a gene: 15. CDR3: CASSLRRGLALDDEQFF. The CDR3 bases are TGTGCCAGCAGCCTACGACGGGGACTAGCGTTAGACGATGAGCAGTTCTTC.

There are a few counts of this clonotype. V is TRBV20-1 and J is TRBJ1-2, with no clear D. Trimming removed 6 bases at V and 2 bases at J, with 13 bases between. CDR3 size: 13 residues. The germline V gene has CDR1 DFQATT and CDR2 SNEGSKA (reference sequence). CDR3 coding DNA: TGCAGTGCAACAGAAATGGGAAACTATGGCTACACCTTC. This gives the protein CSATEMGNYGYTF.

This clonotype has ten or more counts. The rearrangement joins TRBV6-2 or TRBV6-3 to TRBJ2-1, with 11 bases fitting TRBD1. Trimming cost V 2 bases and J 6 bases; bases outside gene matches: 9. CDR3 length: 17 amino acids. Germline V gives CDR1 MNHEY, CDR2 SVGEGT. CDR3 DNA: TGTGCCAGCAGTTACCGCGCCGGGACAGGGGGTGGCAATGAGCAGTTCTTC. This encodes CASSYRAGTGGGNEQFF.

This clonotype was observed many times. This rearrangement joins TRBV6-6 to TRBJ2-3, with no clear D. Trimming removed 6 bases at V and 2 bases at J, with 9 bases between. The CDR3 covers 13 residues. Germline V gene lookup returns CDR1 MNHNY and CDR2 SVGAGI (reference sequence). DNA of the CDR3: TGTGCCAGCAGACGTTCATACACAGATACGCAGTATTTT. Protein sequence: CASRRSYTDTQYF.

The table lists this clonotype with a few counts. The chain carries TRBV30 and TRBJ1-3; D gene unclear. V lost 2 bases, J lost 4 bases, and 15 bases lay in between. This CDR3 has 15 residues. Germline assignment: CDR1 GTSNPN and CDR2 SVGIG (reference sequence). CDR3: CAWSSRSYRGNTIYF. As DNA, the CDR3 is TGTGCCTGGAGTTCCCGTTCCTATCGCGGAAACACCATATATTTT. The entire variable domain, with the rest obtained from reference TRBV30 and TRBJ1-3, is as follows: SQTIHQWPATLVQPVGSPLSLECTVEGTSNPNLYWYRQAAGRGLQLLFYSVGIGQISSEVPQNLSASRPQDRQFILSSKKLLLSDSGFYLCAWSSRSYRGNTIYFGEGSWLTVV.

This clonotype has just a few counts. V usage is TRBV7-9 and J usage is TRBJ1-4, with 8 bases fitting TRBD1. V shed 10 bases, J shed 7 bases, and the junction held 5 bases outside the gene matches. Looked up from germline, CDR1 is SEHNR and CDR2 is FQNEAQ (reference sequence). CDR3 length: 12 amino acids. CDR3 bases: TGTGCCATCGGACAGGGCCTTGAAAAACTGTTTTTT. It codes for CAIGQGLEKLFF.

This clonotype was seen at least ten times. The chain has TRBV3-1 and TRBJ2-7; D unclear. V was shortened by 1 base and J by 1 base, with 14 bases between the two germline ends. The CDR3 consists of 16 residues. The germline V gene has CDR1 LGHDT and CDR2 YNNKEL (reference sequence). The CDR3 reads CASSQVWRPLSYEQYF. CDR3 in DNA: TGTGCCAGCAGCCAAGTCTGGCGTCCCCTTTCCTACGAGCAGTACTTC.

The rearrangement links TRBV6-5 to TRBJ1-3; D possibly corresponds to TRBD1 (6 bases). V lost 3 bases, J lost 2 bases, and 8 bases lay in between. Germline-derived CDR1 and CDR2 are MNHEY and SVGAGI. The CDR3 contains 14 residues. This chain's CDR3 is CASSYQGTGNTIYF. CDR3 in DNA: TGTGCCAGCAGTTATCAGGGGACTGGAAACACCATATATTTT.

This sequence joins TRBV5-1 and TRBJ2-7; 10 bases map to TRBD2. Trimming took 4 bases from V and 4 from J; bases not matched to a gene: 5. Germline V CDR1 and CDR2: SGHRS, YFSETQ. The CDR3 sequence is 14 residues long. This chain's CDR3 is CASSPGLAVYEQYF. As DNA, the CDR3 is TGCGCCAGCAGCCCCGGACTAGCGGTGTACGAGCAGTACTTC.

The chain links TRBV29-1 to TRBJ1-1, with D perhaps TRBD1 (5 bases). Trimming removed 6 bases at V and 4 bases at J, with 15 bases between. The CDR3 contains 13 residues. From germline, CDR1 is SQVTM and CDR2 ANQGSEA. CDR3 sequence reads: CSVAGTIGTEAFF. The CDR3, as DNA: TGCAGCGTGGCCGGGACCATCGGCACTGAAGCTTTCTTT.